This entry concerns a single T cell receptor beta chain. This record belongs to a study of blood T cell repertoires in COVID-19. Clinical history as reported by participants underpinned cohort assignment. V was clipped by 7 bases and J by 5 bases; unmatched bases: 8. CDR1 is LNHDA, CDR2 SQIVND, per germline (reference sequence). This CDR3 spans 14 amino acids. TCRdb keeps only in-frame clones here, not all; method: immunoSEQ multiplex PCR. The table lists about 220,000 clones, almost 90% of them singletons, with roughly 14% in the top ten. The gene calls are TRBV19 and TRBJ1-1; 9 bases map to TRBD1. This sequence was found in a woman aged 45 to 65 with acute COVID-19. Sequencing used PBMCs or T cells enriched from blood (not recorded which). CDR3 sequence: CASNDGQGWTEAFF. Here the CDR3 DNA reads TGTGCCAGTAACGACGGACAGGGGTGGACTGAAGCTTTCTTT.